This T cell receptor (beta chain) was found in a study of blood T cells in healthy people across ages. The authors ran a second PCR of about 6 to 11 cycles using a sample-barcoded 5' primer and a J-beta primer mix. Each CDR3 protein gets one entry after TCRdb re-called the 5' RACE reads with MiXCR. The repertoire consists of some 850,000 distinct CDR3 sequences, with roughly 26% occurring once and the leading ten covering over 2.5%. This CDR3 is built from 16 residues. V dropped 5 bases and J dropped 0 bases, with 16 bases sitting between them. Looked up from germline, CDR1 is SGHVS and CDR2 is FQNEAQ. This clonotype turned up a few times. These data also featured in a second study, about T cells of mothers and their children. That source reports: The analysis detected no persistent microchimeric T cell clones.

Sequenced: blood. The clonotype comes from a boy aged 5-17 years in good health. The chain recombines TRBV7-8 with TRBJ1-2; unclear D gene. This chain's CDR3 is CASSLSGRTSNYGYTF. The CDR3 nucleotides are TGTGCCAGCAGCCTAAGTGGCCGGACCTCTAACTATGGCTACACCTTC.